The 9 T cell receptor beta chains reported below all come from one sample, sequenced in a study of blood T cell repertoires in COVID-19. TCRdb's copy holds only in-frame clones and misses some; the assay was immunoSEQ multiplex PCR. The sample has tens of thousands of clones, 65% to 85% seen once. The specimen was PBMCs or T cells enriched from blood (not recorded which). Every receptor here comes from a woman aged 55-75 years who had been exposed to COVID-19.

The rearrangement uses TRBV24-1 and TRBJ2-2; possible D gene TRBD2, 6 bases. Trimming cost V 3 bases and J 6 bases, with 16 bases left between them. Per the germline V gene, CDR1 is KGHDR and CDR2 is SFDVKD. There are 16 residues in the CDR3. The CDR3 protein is CATSDPILGLAGELFF. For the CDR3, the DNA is TGTGCCACCAGTGATCCCATATTGGGACTCGCCGGGGAGCTGTTTTTT.

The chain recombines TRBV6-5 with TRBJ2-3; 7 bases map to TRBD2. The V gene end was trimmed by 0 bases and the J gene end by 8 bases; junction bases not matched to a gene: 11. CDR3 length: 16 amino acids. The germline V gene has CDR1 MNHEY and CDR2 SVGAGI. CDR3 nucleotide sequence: TGTGCCAGCAGTTACTCGCCTAGCGGAAGGGCAGGTACGCAGTATTTT. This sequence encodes CASSYSPSGRAGTQYF.

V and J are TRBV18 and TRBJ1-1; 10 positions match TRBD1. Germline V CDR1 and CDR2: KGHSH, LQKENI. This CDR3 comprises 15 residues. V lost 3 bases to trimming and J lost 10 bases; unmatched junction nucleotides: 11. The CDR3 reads CASSPAGTGDFVAFF. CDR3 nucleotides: TGTGCCAGCTCACCGGCCGGGACAGGGGATTTTGTAGCTTTCTTT.

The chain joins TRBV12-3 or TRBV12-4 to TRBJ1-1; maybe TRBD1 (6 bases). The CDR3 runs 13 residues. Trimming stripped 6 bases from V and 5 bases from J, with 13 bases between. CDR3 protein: CASRLIQGTEAFF. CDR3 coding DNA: TGTGCCAGCAGGCTTATACAGGGAACTGAAGCTTTCTTT.

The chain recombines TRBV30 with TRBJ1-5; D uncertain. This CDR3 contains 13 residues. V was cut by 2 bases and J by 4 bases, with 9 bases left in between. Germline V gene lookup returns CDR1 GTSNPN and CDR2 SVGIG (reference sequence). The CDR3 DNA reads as TGTGCCTGGAGTACGGGGATTAATCAGCCCCAGCATTTT. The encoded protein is CAWSTGINQPQHF.

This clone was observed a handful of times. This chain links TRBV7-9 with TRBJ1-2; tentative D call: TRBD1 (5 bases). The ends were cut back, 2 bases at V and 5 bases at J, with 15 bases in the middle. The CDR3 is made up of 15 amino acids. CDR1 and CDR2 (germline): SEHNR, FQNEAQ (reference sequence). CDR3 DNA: TGTGCCAGCAGCTTACCCGAGACAGTATTTTATGGCTACACCTTC. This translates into CASSLPETVFYGYTF.

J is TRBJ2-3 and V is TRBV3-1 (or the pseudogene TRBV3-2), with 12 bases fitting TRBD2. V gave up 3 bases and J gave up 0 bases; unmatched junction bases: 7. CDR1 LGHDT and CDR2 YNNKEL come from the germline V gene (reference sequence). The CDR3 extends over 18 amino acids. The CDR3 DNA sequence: TGTGCCAGCAGCCAGGATGGACTAGCGGGGAGTAGCACAGATACGCAGTATTTT. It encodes CASSQDGLAGSSTDTQYF.

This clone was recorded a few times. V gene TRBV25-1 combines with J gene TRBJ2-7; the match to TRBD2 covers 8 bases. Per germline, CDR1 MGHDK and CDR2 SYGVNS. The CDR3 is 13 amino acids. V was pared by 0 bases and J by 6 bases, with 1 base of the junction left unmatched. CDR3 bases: TGTGCCAGCAGTGAATATCGGGGGGGCGAGCAGTACTTC. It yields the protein CASSEYRGGEQYF.

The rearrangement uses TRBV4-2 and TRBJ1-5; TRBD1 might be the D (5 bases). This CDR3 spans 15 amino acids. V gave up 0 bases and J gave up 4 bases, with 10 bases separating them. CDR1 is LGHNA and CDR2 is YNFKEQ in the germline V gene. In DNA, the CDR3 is TGTGCCAGCAGCCAAGACGCCGGGGGAAATCAGCCCCAGCATTTT. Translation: CASSQDAGGNQPQHF.